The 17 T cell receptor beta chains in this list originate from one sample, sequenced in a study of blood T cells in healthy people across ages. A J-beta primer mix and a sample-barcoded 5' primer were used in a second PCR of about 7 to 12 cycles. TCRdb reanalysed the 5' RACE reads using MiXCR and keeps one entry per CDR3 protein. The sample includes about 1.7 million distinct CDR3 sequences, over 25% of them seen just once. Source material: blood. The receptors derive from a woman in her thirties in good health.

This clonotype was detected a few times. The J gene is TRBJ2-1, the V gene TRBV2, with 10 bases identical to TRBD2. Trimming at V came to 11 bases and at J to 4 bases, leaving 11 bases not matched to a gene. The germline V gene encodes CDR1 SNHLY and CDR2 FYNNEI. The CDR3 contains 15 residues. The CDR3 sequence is CAGGLSSGGYNEQFF. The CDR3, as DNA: TGTGCCGGGGGACTATCTAGCGGGGGTTACAATGAGCAGTTCTTC.

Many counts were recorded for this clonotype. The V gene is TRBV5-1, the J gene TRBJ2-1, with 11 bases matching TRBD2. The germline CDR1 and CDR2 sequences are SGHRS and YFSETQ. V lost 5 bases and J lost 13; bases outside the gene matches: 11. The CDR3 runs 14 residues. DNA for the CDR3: TGCGCCAGCAGAACGGGGACTAGCGGCCTCGCCCAGTTCTTC. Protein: CASRTGTSGLAQFF.

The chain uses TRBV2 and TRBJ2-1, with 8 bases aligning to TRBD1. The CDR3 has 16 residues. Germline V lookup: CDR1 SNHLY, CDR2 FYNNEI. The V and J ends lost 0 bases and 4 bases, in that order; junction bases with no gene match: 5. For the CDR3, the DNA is TGTGCCAGCAGTGAAGCGCTCGGGACAGGATACAATGAGCAGTTCTTC. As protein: CASSEALGTGYNEQFF.

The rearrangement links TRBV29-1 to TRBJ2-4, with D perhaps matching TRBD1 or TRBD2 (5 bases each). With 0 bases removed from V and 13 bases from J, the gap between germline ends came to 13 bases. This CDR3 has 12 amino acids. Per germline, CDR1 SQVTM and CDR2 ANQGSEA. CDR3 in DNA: TGCAGCGTTGAAGAGGGGCCGGGACGGCAGTACTTC. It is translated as CSVEEGPGRQYF.

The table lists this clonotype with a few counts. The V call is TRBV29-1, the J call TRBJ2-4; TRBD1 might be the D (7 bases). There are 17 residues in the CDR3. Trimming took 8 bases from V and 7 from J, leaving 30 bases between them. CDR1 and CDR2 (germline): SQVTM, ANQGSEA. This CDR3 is CSLGPQGGAVGRNIQYF. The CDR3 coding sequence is TGCAGCCTGGGCCCCCAGGGGGGCGCGGTTGGTAGGAACATTCAGTACTTC.

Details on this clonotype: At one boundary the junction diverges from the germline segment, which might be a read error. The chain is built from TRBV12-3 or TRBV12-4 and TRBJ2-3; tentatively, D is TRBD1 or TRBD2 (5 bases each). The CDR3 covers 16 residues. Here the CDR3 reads CASTPRGLRSTDTQDF. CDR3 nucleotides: TGTGCCAGCACTCCACGGGGCCTTAGAAGCACAGATACGCAGGATTTT.

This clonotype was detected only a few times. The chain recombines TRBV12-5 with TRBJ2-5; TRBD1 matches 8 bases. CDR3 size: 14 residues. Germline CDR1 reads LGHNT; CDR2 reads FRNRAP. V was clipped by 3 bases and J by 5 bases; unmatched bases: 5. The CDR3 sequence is CASGFSGGAETQYF. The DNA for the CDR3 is TGTGCTAGTGGTTTCTCAGGGGGCGCGGAGACCCAGTACTTC.

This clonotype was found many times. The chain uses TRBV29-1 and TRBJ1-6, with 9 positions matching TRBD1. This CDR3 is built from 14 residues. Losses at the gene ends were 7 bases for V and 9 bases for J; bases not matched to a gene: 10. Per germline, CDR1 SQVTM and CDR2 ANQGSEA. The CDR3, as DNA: TGCAGCGGGGGACAGGGAGGAGAACGTTCACCCCTCCACTTT. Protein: CSGGQGGERSPLHF. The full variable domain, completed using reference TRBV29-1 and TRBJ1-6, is SAVISQKPSRDICQRGTSLTIQCQVDSQVTMMFWYRQQPGQSLTLIATANQGSEATYESGFVIDKFPISRPNLTFSTLTVSNMSPEDSSIYLCSGGQGGERSPLHFGNGTRLTVT.

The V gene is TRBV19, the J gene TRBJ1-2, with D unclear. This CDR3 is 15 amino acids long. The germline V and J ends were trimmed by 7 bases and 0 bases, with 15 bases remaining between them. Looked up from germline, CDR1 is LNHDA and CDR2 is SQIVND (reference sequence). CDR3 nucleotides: TGTGCCAGTACTTCCCAGGAGGCGCCTAACTATGGCTACACCTTC. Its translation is CASTSQEAPNYGYTF.

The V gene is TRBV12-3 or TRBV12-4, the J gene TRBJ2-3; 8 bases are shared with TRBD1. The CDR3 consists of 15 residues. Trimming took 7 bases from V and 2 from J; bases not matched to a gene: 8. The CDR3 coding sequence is TGTGCCAGCACCCCCGGACAGGGAGTCACAGATACGCAGTATTTT. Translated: CASTPGQGVTDTQYF.

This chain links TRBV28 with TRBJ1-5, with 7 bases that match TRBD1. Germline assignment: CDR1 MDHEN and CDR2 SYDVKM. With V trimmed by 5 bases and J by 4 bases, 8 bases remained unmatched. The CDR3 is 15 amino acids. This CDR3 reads CASSAGGGANQPQHF. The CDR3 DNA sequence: TGTGCCAGCAGTGCAGGGGGGGGGGCAAATCAGCCCCAGCATTTT.

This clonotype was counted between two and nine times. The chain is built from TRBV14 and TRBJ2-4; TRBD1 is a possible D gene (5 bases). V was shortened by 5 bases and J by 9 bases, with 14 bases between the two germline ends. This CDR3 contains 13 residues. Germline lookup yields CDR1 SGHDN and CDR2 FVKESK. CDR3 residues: CASSAHSGFIQYF. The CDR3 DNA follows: TGTGCCAGCAGCGCACACTCAGGGTTCATTCAGTACTTC.

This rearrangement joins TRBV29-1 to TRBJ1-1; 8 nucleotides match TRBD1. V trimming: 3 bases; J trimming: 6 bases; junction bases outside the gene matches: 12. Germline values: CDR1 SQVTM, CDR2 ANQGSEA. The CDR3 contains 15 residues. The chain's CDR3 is CSVDRLRGQYSEAFF. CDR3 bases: TGCAGCGTTGACCGCCTCAGGGGGCAATATTCTGAAGCTTTCTTT. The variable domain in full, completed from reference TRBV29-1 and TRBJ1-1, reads SAVISQKPSRDICQRGTSLTIQCQVDSQVTMMFWYRQQPGQSLTLIATANQGSEATYESGFVIDKFPISRPNLTFSTLTVSNMSPEDSSIYLCSVDRLRGQYSEAFFGQGTRLTVV.

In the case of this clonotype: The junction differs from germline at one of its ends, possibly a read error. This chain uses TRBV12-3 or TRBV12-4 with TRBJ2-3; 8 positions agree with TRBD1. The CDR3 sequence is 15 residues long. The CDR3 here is CASSTRTGITDAQYF. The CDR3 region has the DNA TGTGCCAGCAGCACCCGGACAGGGATTACAGATGCGCAGTATTTT.

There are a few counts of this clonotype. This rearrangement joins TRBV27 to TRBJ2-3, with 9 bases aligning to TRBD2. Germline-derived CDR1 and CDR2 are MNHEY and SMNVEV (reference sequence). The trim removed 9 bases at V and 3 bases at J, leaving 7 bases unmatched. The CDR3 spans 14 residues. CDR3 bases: TGTGCCAGTTCGGGACTAGCAAGAACAGATACGCAGTATTTT. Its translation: CASSGLARTDTQYF.

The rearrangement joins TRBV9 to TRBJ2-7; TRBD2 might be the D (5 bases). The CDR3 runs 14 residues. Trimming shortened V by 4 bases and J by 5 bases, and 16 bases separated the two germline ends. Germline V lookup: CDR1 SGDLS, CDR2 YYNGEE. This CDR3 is CASSRGITPDEQYF. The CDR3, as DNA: TGTGCCAGCAGCAGAGGGATTACTCCAGACGAGCAGTACTTC.

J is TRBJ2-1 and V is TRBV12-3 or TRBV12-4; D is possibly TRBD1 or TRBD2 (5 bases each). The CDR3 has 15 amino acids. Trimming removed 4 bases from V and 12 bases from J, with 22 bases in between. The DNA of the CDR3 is TGTGCCAGCAGTTCATTCGGTGGGGACGGCCAGGGGCAGTTCTTC. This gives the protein CASSSFGGDGQGQFF.